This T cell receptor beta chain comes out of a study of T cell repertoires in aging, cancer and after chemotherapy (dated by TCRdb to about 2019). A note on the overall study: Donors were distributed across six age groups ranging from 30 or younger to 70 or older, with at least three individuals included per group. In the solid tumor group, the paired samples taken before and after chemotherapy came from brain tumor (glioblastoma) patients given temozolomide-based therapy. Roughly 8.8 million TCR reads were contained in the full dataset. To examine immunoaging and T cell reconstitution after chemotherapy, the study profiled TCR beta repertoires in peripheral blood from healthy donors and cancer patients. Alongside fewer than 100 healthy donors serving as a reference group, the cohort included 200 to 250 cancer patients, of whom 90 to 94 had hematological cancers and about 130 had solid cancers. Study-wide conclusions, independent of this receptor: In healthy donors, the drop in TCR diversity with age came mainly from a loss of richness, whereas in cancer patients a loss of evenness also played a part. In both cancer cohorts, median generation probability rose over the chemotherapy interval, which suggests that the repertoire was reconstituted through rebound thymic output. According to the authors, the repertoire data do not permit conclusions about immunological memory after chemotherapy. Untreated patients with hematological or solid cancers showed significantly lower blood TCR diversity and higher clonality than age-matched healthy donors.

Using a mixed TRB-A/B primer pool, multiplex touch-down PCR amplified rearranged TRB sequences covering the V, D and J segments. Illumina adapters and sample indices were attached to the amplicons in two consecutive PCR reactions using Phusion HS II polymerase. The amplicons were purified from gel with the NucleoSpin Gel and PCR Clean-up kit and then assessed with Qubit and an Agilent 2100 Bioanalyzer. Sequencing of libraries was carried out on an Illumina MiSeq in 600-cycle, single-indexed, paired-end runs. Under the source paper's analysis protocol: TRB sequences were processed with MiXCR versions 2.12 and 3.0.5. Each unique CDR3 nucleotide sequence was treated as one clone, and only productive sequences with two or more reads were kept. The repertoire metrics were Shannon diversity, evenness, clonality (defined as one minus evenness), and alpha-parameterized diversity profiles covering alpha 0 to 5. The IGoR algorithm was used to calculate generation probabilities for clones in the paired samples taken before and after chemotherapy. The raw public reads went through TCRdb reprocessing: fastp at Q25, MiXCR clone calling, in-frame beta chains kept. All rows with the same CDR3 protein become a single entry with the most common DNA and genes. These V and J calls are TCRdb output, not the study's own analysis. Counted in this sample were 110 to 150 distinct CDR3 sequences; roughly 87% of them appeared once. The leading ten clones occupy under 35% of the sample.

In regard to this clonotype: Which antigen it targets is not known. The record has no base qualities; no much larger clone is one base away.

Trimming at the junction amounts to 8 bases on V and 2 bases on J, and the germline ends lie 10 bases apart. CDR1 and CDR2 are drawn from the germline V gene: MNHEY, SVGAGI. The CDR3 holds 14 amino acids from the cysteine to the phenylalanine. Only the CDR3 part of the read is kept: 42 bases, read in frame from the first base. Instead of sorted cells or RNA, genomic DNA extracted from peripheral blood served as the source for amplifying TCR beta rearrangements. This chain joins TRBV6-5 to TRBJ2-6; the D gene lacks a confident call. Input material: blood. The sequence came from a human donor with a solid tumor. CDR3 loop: CASDIVAGANVLTF. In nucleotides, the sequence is TGTGCCAGCGACATTGTAGCTGGGGCCAACGTCCTGACTTTC.